This TCR beta chain appears in the sequencing data of a study of control samples from healthy donors and cancer patients. This table comes from immunoSEQ multiplex PCR, and its TCRdb copy is limited to in-frame clones, with some not included. The sample gives about 160,000 clones, roughly 95% of which show up once; 1% is in the top ten. V was shortened by 3 bases and J by 0 bases, with 7 bases between the two germline ends. This CDR3 spans 14 amino acids. Per the germline V gene, CDR1 is SGHNT and CDR2 is YENEEA. The sample consisted of blood. V is TRBV11-3 and J is TRBJ2-3; no definite D call. The sequence was obtained from a woman in her twenties or thirties in good health. The CDR3 spells CASSLTRSTDTQYF. In DNA, the CDR3 is TGTGCCAGCAGCTTGACCCGGAGCACAGATACGCAGTATTTT.